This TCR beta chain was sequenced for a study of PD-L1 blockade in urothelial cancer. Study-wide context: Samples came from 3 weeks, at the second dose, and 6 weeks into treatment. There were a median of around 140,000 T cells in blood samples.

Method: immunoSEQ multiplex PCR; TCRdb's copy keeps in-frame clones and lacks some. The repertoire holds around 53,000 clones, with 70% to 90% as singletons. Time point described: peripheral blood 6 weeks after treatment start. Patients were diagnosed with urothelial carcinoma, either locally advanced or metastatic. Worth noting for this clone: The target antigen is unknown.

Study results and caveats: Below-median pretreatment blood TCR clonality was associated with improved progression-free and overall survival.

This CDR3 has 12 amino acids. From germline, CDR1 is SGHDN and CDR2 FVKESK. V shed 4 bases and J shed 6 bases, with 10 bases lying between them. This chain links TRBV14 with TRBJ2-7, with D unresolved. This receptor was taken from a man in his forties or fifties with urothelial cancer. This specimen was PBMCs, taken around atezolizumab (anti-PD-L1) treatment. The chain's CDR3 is CASSLYGAEQYF. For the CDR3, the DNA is TGTGCCAGCAGCCTGTACGGAGCCGAGCAGTACTTC.